This T cell receptor beta chain was found in a study of radiation and T cells in renal cell carcinoma (dated by TCRdb to about 2020). Describing the broader study: TCR beta sequencing covered some 55 samples in total, comprising roughly 26 tumors and some 27 peripheral blood samples. The final blood draw was performed at 4 weeks after radiation, at the same time as nephrectomy. Across all 53 samples, under 4,500,000 unique CDR3 nucleotide sequences, encoding 2.5 million to 3 million unique CDR3 amino acid sequences, were identified. Results the study describes overall, beyond this receptor: In blood, the top tumor clonotypes increased between baseline and 2 weeks post-radiation and then shrank by 4 weeks, which suggests that tumor-resident clones expanded only transiently. The single-armed trial design could not address effects of radiation dose or scheduling on the TCR repertoire. Because no pretreatment tumor biopsies were available, whether clonotypes were present in the tumor at baseline could not be determined. Dynamics of the blood repertoire were not tracked past 4 weeks after treatment.

This clone was detected a few times. The clone's antigen remains unknown. No base quality values were provided; no much bigger clone lies one nucleotide off. Trimming removed 3 bases from V and 4 bases from J; the gene matches leave 3 bases unexplained. The CDR3 covers 17 residues, taking in both the cysteine and the phenylalanine. The retained sequence is limited to the CDR3, 51 bases, with the frame set at the first base. The germline V gene gives CDR1 as MGHRA and CDR2 as YSYEKL. TCR beta libraries were generated from genomic DNA with the immunoSEQ kit, following the manufacturer's recommendations. For library preparation, a first multiplex PCR was performed with proprietary primers, followed by a second PCR in which unique barcodes were added, and bead cleanups were performed after each round. Each sample batch included a kit-provided positive control reaction and a negative control reaction. The final libraries were assessed on an Agilent 4200 TapeStation D1000 ScreenTape, pooled by volume, and quantified by qPCR. Sequencing ran on an Illumina NextSeq500 with a MidOutput 150-cycle cartridge, using 156 Read1 and 15 Index1 cycles with kit custom primers. The pooled library was loaded at around 0.98 pM, with an approximately 20% PhiX control spiked in. The authors' pipeline ran thus. Vendor-processed data were analyzed in R, and a clonotype was defined as all T cells sharing the same CDR3 nucleotide sequence. In the clone abundance analyses, frequencies in each sample were normalized to that sample's 10,000 most abundant clones. Public T cell clones, which averaged fewer than five per sample, were excluded before analysis. An abundance difference of at least 32-fold between compartments was the criterion for calling clonotypes tumor-enriched or baseline blood-enriched. A beta-binomial differential abundance model was used to identify clonotypes that were expanded or contracted between blood time points. The Baroni-Urbani and Buser coefficient was used to measure tumor-blood repertoire similarity, and groups were compared with two-tailed Wilcoxon tests in R. This is the immuneACCESS table as TCRdb keeps it, with only in-frame sequences that have V and J called. A part of the clones is gone; compared with another copy, unresolved V genes explain less than half, and the rest is unexplained. V, J and clone size are taken as reported in that table, and D and trimming were inferred from the DNA itself. The sample table shows around 100,000 clones, and 75% to 85% are seen once. Under 8.5% of the sample rests with the top ten.

Read against the paper, the sample's time point label means: blood 4 weeks post-SBRT, at nephrectomy. Reading the label with the study, this specimen's treatment or condition is: 15 Gy SBRT to primary tumor, nephrectomy 4 weeks later. The samples were obtained from a clinical trial, where primary renal cell carcinomas were treated with 15 Gy stereotactic body radiation therapy and then removed by nephrectomy 4 weeks afterward. To follow tumor-enriched clonotypes, serial peripheral blood was collected from radiation-treated patients at baseline and at 2 weeks and 4 weeks after SBRT. All patients had renal cell carcinoma with clear cell pathology. Genomic DNA for TCR sequencing was prepared using the QIAamp DNA Blood Mini Kit (Qiagen). The analyses included just those samples that passed every quality control check.

The TCR comes from a man aged 60-69 years with renal cell carcinoma. The sequencing here drew on blood, taken from a patient whose treatment included radiotherapy and nephrectomy. This chain joins TRBV4-1 to TRBJ2-6; TRBD2 fits 13 bases in the junction. The CDR3 sequence is CASSQGLAGRGANVLTF. The DNA sequence is TGCGCCAGCAGCCAGGGACTAGCGGGAAGGGGGGCCAACGTCCTGACTTTC.